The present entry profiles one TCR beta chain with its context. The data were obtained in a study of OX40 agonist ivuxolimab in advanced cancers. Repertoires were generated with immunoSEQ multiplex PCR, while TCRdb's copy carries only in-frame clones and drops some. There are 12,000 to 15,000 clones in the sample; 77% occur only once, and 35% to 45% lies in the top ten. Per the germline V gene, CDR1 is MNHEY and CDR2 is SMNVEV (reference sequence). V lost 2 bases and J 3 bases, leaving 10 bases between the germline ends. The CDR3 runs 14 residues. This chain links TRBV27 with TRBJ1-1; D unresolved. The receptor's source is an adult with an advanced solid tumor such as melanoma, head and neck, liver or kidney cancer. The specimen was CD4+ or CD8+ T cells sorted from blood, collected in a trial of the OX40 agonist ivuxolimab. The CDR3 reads CASSLAVGYTEAFF. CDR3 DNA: TGTGCCAGCAGTTTAGCGGTAGGGTACACTGAAGCTTTCTTT.